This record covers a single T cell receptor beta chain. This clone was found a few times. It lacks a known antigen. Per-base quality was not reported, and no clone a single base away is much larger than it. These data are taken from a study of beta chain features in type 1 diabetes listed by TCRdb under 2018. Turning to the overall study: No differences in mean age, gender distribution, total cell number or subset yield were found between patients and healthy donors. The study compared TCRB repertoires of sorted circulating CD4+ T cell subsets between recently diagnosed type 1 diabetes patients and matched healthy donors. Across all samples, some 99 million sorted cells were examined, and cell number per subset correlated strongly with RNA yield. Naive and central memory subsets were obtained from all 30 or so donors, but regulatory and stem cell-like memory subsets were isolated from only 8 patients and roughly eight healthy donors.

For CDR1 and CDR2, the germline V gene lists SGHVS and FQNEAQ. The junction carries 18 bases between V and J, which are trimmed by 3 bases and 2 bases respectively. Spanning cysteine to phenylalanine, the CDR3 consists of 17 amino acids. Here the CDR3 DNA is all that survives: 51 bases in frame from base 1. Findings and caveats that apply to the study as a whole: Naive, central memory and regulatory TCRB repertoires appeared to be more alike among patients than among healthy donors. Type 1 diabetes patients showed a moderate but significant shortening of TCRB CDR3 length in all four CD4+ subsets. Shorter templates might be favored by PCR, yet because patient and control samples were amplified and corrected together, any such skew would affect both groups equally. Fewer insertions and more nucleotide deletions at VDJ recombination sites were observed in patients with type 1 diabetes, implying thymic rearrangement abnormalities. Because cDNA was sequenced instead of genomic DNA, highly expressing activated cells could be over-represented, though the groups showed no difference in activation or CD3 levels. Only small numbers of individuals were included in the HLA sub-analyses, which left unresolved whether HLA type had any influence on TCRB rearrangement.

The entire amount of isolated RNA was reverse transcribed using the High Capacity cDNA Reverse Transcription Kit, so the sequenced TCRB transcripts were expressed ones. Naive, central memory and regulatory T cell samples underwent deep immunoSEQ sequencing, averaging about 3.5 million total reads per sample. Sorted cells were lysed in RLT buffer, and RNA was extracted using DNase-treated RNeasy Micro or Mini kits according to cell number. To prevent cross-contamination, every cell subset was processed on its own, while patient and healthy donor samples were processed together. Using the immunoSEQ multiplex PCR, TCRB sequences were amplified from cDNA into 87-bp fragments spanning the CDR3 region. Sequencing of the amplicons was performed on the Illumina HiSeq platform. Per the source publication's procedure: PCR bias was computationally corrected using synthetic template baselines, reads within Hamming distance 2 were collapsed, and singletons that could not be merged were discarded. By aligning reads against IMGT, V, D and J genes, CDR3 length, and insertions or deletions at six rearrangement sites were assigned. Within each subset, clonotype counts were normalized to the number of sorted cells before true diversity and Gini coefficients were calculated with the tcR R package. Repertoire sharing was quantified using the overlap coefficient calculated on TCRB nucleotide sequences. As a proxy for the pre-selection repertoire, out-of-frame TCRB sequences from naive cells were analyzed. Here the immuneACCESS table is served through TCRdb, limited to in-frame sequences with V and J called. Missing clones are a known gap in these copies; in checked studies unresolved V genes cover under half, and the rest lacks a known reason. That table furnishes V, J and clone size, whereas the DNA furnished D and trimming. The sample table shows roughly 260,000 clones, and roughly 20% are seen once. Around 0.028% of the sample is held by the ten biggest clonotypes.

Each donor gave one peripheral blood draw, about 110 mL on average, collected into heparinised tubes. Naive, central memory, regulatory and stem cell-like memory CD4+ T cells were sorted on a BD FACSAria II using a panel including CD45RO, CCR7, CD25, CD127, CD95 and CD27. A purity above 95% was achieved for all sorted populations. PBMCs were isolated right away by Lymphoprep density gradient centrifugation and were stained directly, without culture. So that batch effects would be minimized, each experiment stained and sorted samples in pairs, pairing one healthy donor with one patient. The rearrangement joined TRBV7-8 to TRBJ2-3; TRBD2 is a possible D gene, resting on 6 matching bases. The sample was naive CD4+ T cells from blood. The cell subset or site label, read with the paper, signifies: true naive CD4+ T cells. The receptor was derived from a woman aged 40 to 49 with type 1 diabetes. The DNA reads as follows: TGTGCCAGCAGCTTCTTGCCTGGGCGGGGAGCCACAGATACGCAGTATTTT. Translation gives CASSFLPGRGATDTQYF.